This T cell receptor (beta chain) appears in the sequencing data of a study of early T cells in non-severe SARS-CoV-2 infection. Looking at the study overall: Unsorted whole-blood RNA was sequenced in bulk, leaving chains unpaired. Findings and caveats of the study: Private and CD4 specificities were missed by VDJdb matching, which favored anti-spike CD8 responses.

Trimming cost V 7 bases and J 3 bases, with 15 bases left between them. Germline CDR1 LNHDA, CDR2 SQIVND (reference sequence). The CDR3 has 15 residues. This clonotype was recorded at least ten times. What it recognizes is unknown. Separate cDNA molecules each had unique molecular identifiers attached to them. A single record per CDR3 protein comes from TCRdb applying MiXCR to the 5' RACE reads. The data hold 25,000 to 30,000 distinct CDR3 sequences, with approximately 5.3% observed a single time. Sequenced input: whole blood. The clonotype comes from an adult who was a healthcare worker with PCR-confirmed SARS-CoV-2 infection or an uninfected control (not recorded which). V gene TRBV19 combines with J gene TRBJ1-4; D not certain. CDR3 amino acids: CASTATWKANEKLFF. CDR3 coding DNA: TGTGCCAGTACCGCGACATGGAAAGCTAATGAAAAACTGTTTTTT. The whole variable domain, filled in from reference TRBV19 and TRBJ1-4, reads DGGITQSPKYLFRKEGQNVTLSCEQNLNHDAMYWYRQDPGQGLRLIYYSQIVNDFQKGDIAEGYSVSREKKESFPLTVTSAQKNPTAFYLCASTATWKANEKLFFGSGTQLSVL.